The 15 T cell receptor beta chains below all came from one sample that was sequenced in a study of patients and donors after allogeneic stem cell transplantation. TCRdb fed the RT-PCR reads into MiXCR, producing one record per CDR3 protein. The sample includes some 960,000 distinct CDR3 sequences, under 20% of them seen just once. Sequenced input: blood, either unsorted or a sorted T cell fraction (not recorded which). These receptor sequences come from a human donor who was either an allogeneic HSCT recipient or a stem cell or donor lymphocyte infusion donor (not recorded which). It is not recorded whose cells these are; they may come from a transplant donor.

The rearrangement joins TRBV6-4 to TRBJ2-6; the D gene is possibly TRBD1 (7 bases). Per the germline V gene, CDR1 is MRHNA and CDR2 is SNTAGT. V was clipped by 4 bases and J by 2 bases, with 12 bases between them. The length of the CDR3 is 16 residues. The DNA for the CDR3 is TGTGCCAGCAGTGCGGAGGGGGCCGCTGGGGCCAACGTCCTGACTTTC. The encoded protein is CASSAEGAAGANVLTF.

This clonotype showed up just a few times. The CDR3 DNA reads as TGCGCCAGCAGCCCCAACTTGGCCAATGAGCAGTTCTTC. This gives the protein CASSPNLANEQFF. The chain joins TRBV4-3 to TRBJ2-1; D remains ambiguous. In germline, CDR1 is LGHNA, CDR2 YSLEER. The CDR3 is 13 amino acids. V was trimmed by 4 bases and J by 6 bases, leaving 10 bases between them.

CDR3 DNA sequence: TGCGCCAGCAGCCAAGAGGAGGGGACTAGCGGGGACGAGCAGTACTTC. Protein: CASSQEEGTSGDEQYF. The V call is TRBV4-1, the J call TRBJ2-7, with 13 bases matching TRBD2. Germline V CDR1 and CDR2: MGHRA, YSYEKL. V lost 0 bases and J lost 5; bases outside the gene matches: 4. The CDR3 spans 16 residues.

The V call is TRBV7-8, the J call TRBJ2-7; no definite D call. Trimming left V 1 base short and J 3 bases short, with 10 bases between. The CDR3 is 14 amino acids. Germline V gives CDR1 SGHVS, CDR2 FQNEAQ. CDR3 bases: TGTGCCAGCAGCTTAGAAAGACGGAGCTACGAGCAGTACTTC. Amino acid sequence: CASSLERRSYEQYF.

Only a few counts were recorded for this clonotype. The chain couples TRBV4-3 to TRBJ2-2; D remains unclear. Germline loops: CDR1 LGHNA, CDR2 YSLEER. Trimming took off 0 bases at V and 7 bases at J, with 6 bases between the two ends. There are 13 residues in the CDR3. DNA of the CDR3: TGCGCCAGCAGCCAAGATTTTGACGGGGAGCTGTTTTTT. Protein sequence: CASSQDFDGELFF.

Only a few counts were recorded for this clonotype. The chain carries TRBV7-9 and TRBJ2-2; the match to TRBD2 covers 8 bases. Germline values: CDR1 SEHNR, CDR2 FQNEAQ (reference sequence). V shed 3 bases and J 6 bases; nucleotides not matched to a gene: 9. This CDR3 contains 16 residues. The DNA for the CDR3 is TGTGCCAGCAGCTTTCGGGGGACTAGATCGTCCGGGGAGCTGTTTTTT. Protein product: CASSFRGTRSSGELFF. The full variable domain, its missing parts supplied by reference TRBV7-9 and TRBJ2-2, is DTGVSQNPRHKITKRGQNVTFRCDPISEHNRLYWYRQTLGQGPEFLTYFQNEAQLEKSRLLSDRFSAERPKGSFSTLEIQRTEQGDSAMYLCASSFRGTRSSGELFFGEGSRLTVL.

This clonotype came up a few times. The chain uses TRBV6-1 and TRBJ1-2; maybe TRBD1 (5 bases). The germline gives CDR1 MNHNS, CDR2 SASEGT. V shed 6 bases and J shed 4 bases, with 15 bases lying between them. This CDR3 is built from 14 residues. CDR3 loop: CASRTGGAGYGYTF. CDR3 in DNA: TGTGCCAGCAGGACCGGAGGGGCTGGCTATGGCTACACCTTC.

This chain joins TRBV16 and TRBJ2-7; 7 nucleotides line up with TRBD1. Germline assignment: CDR1 KGHSY and CDR2 FQNENV. This CDR3 is 16 amino acids long. J lost 2 bases, V lost 2 bases, and 9 bases had no gene match. For the CDR3, the DNA is TGTGCCAGCAGCCAACGCCTACAGGGGTGGGCCTACGAGCAGTACTTC. This encodes CASSQRLQGWAYEQYF.

The chain's CDR3 is CSVGLGFDQPQHF. In DNA form, the CDR3 reads TGCAGCGTGGGGTTGGGCTTCGATCAGCCCCAGCATTTT. The chain employs TRBV29-1 and TRBJ1-5; D is ambiguous. CDR3 length: 13 amino acids. Germline loops: CDR1 SQVTM, CDR2 ANQGSEA. V lost 6 bases and J 5 bases, leaving 14 bases between the germline ends.

The V gene is TRBV20-1, the J gene TRBJ2-1, with 10 bases matching TRBD1. Germline CDR1 and CDR2: DFQATT and SNEGSKA (reference sequence). The CDR3 is made up of 15 amino acids. Unmatched junction bases numbered 12, after V lost 6 bases and J lost 7 bases. CDR3 sequence: CSAPDRGTVGNEQFF. As DNA, the CDR3 is TGCAGTGCCCCGGACAGGGGGACCGTGGGGAATGAGCAGTTCTTC.

Only a few counts were recorded for this clonotype. The chain combines TRBV4-1 with TRBJ1-5; no clear D. Germline CDR1 MGHRA, CDR2 YSYEKL. CDR3 length: 14 residues. V dropped 5 bases and J dropped 7 bases, with 15 bases sitting between them. The CDR3 DNA is TGCGCCAGCAGCGGTGAAGGGATGGGACAGCCCCAGCATTTT. This encodes CASSGEGMGQPQHF.

This clonotype was counted ten times or more. The chain carries TRBV4-3 and TRBJ1-6; a possible D gene is TRBD1 (5 bases). V was pared by 0 bases and J by 4 bases, with 7 bases between. The CDR3 is 15 residues long. Per the germline V gene, CDR1 is LGHNA and CDR2 is YSLEER. CDR3 sequence (DNA): TGCGCCAGCAGCCAAGAGGGGGAGTATAATTCACCCCTCCACTTT. This gives the protein CASSQEGEYNSPLHF.

The rearrangement joins TRBV10-3 to TRBJ1-5, with 8 bases matching TRBD1. Germline loops: CDR1 ENHRY, CDR2 SYGVKD. CDR3 length: 15 amino acids. Unmatched junction bases numbered 5, after V lost 7 bases and J lost 0 bases. CDR3: CAIKGTGDSNQPQHF. The CDR3 DNA is TGTGCCATCAAAGGGACAGGTGATAGCAATCAGCCCCAGCATTTT.

The chain recombines TRBV29-1 with TRBJ1-5; D possibly corresponds to TRBD1 (5 bases). Germline lookup yields CDR1 SQVTM and CDR2 ANQGSEA. The CDR3 is 15 amino acids. Deletions cut 0 bases from V and 3 bases from J, with 12 bases between. CDR3 DNA: TGCAGCGTTGAAGAACCACAGGCAAACAATCAGCCCCAGCATTTT. Its protein product is CSVEEPQANNQPQHF.

The chain has TRBV27 and TRBJ2-7; TRBD2 matches 9 bases. Germline trimming cut 6 bases from V and 1 base from J; bases unmatched to any gene: 7. This CDR3 has 15 amino acids. Per the germline V gene, CDR1 is MNHEY and CDR2 is SMNVEV (reference sequence). The CDR3 coding sequence is TGTGCCAGCAGCTCAATGGGACTAGCTTCCTACGAGCAGTACTTC. Its protein product is CASSSMGLASYEQYF.